Included here is one T cell receptor beta chain sequence, with context. Its antigen remains unknown. Reasons for excluding patients were uncontrolled infection, other autoimmune disease, pregnancy or lactation. On the basis of clinical symptoms, serum thyroxine and TRAb, thyroid ultrasound and orbital computed tomography, diagnoses were made. These data are taken from a study of T cells in Graves' hyperthyroidism and ophthalmopathy. The CDR3 loop spans 15 amino acids. Germline assignment: CDR1 SGDLS and CDR2 YYNGEE. Germline trimming cut 0 bases from V and 3 bases from J; bases unmatched to any gene: 2. Study-level results: Most thyroid clonotypes expanded above 0.001 were also detected in blood.

TCR beta CDR3 sequences were amplified from RNA transcripts. Using the HTBI primer set, a first-round RT-PCR was run on the TCR CDR3. TCRdb re-analysed the multiplex PCR reads in MiXCR, keeping a single row per CDR3 protein. The sample includes 490,000 or so distinct CDR3 sequences, about 45% seen only once; the top ten take approximately 44%. Sequenced input: peripheral blood or thyroid tissue (not recorded which). The V and J genes are TRBV9 and TRBJ2-7; TRBD2 agrees at 11 bases. This clonotype was sampled from an adult woman with Graves' disease, either hyperthyroidism or ophthalmopathy (not recorded which). The CDR3 nucleotides read TGTGCCAGCAGCGTAGCTAGCGGGAGGTTCTACGAGCAGTACTTC. Translation: CASSVASGRFYEQYF.